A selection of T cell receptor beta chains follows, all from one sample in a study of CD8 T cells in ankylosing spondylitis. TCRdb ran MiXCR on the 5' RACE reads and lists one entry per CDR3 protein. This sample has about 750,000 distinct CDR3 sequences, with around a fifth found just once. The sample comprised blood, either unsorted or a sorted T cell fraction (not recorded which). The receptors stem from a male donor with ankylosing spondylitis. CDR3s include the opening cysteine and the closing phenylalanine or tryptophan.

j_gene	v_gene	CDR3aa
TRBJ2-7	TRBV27	CASSSTGLGEQYF
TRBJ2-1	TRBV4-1	CASSPDSPSYNEQFF
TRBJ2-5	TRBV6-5	CASSYQIEGWETQYF
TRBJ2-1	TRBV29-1	CSVEFQGVHNEQFF
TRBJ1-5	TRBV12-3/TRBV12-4	CASSSGQGTNQPQHF
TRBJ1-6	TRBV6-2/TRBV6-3	CASSYPLTSPLHF
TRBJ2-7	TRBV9	CASSVAGTSREQYF
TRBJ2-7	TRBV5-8	CASSLRGGSSYEQYF
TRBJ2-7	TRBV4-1	CASSQEEDPLSYEQYF
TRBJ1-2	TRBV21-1	CASSKALGFLGYTF
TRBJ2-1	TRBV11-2	CASSLSGRAKNEQFF
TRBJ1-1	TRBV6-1	CATNPRLPNTEAFF
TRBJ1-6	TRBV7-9	CASNQQNSPLHF
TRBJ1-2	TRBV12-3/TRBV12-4	CASSSGRGQQNYGYTF
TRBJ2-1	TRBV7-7	CASSLGSGVAVYNEQFF
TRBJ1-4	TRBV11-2	CASSPSGTGGYNEKLFF
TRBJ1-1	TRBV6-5	CASSYRQGYEAFF
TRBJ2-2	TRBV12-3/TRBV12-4	CASTLFGGTNTGELFF
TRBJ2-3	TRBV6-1	CASRQTSGFTDTQYF
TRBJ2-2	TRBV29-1	CSVRQARGGELFF
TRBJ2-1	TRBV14	CASSQGPGLVNEQFF
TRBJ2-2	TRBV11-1	CATYSGGANTGELFF
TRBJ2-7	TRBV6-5	CASSYPLAGGGYEQYF